The sequence of this TCR beta chain was determined in a study of OX40 agonist ivuxolimab in advanced cancers. Overall study: At doses from 0.01 to 10 mg/kg, patients were given intravenous ivuxolimab every 2 weeks.

With regard to this clone: Its specificity is unknown.

Broader study findings: In the 0.1 to 3.0 mg/kg range, CD4+ and CD8+ blood T cells had expanded clonally by week 6. Expanded clones were, on average, more numerous in CD8+ T cells than in CD4+.

Libraries were prepared by immunoSEQ multiplex PCR; TCRdb keeps only in-frame clonotypes and omits some of them. The sample has over 60,000 clones, approximately 91% seen once. Baseline was the first blood sampling point, followed by cycle 4 day 1 and cycle 7 day 1. With 7 bases removed from V and 2 bases from J, the gap between germline ends came to 5 bases. CDR3 length: 11 residues. Per germline, CDR1 MDHEN and CDR2 SYDVKM. V gene TRBV28 combines with J gene TRBJ1-2; no firm D call. This clonotype was obtained from an adult with an advanced solid tumor such as melanoma, head and neck, liver or kidney cancer. The material sequenced was CD4+ or CD8+ T cells sorted from blood, taken in a trial of the OX40 agonist ivuxolimab. The CDR3 DNA sequence: TGTGCCAGCACAAAAAACTATGGCTACACCTTC. This encodes CASTKNYGYTF.